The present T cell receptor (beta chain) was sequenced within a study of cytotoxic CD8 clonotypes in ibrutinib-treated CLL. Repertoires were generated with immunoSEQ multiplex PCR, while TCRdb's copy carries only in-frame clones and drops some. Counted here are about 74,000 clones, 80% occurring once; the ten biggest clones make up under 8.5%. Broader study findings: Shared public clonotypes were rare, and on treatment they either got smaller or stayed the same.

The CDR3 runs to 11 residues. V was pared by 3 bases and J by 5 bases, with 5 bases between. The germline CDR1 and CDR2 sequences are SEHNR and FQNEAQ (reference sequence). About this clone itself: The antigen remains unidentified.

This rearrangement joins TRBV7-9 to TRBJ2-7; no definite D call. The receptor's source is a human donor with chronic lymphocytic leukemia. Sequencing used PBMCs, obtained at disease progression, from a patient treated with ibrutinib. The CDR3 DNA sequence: TGTGCCAGCAGCTTTCGAAACGAGCAGTACTTC. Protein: CASSFRNEQYF.